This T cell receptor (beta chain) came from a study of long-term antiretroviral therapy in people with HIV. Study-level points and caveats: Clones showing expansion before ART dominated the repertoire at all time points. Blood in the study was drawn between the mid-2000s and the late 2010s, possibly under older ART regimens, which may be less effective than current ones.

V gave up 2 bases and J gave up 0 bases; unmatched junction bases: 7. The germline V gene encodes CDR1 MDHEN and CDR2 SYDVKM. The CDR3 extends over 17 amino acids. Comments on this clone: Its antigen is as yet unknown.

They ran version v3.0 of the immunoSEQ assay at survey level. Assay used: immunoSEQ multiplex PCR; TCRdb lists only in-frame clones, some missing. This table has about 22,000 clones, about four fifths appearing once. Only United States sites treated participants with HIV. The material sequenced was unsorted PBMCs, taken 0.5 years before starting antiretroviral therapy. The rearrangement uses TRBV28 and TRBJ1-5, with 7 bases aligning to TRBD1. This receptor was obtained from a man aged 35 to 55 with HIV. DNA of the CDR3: TGTGCCAGCAGTTTAAGGGGGCAGGGACGTAGCAATCAGCCCCAGCATTTT. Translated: CASSLRGQGRSNQPQHF.